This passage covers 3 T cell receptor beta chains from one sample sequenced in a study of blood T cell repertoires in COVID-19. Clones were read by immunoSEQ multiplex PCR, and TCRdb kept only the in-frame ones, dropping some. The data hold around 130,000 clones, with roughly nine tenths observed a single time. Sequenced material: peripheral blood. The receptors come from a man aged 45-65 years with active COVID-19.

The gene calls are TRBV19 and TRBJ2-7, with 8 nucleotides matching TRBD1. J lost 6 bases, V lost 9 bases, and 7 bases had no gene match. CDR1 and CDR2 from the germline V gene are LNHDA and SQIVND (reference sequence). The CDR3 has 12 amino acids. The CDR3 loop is CARLDRGGEQYV. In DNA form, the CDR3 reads TGTGCCAGACTCGACAGGGGAGGCGAGCAGTACGTC.

In nucleotides, the CDR3 is TGTGCCAGCAGCTATACAGGGAAGAAAAATGAAAAACTGTTTTTT. This gives the protein CASSYTGKKNEKLFF. V and J are TRBV3-1 (or the pseudogene TRBV3-2) and TRBJ1-4, with a tentative D call TRBD1 (6 bases). This CDR3 has 15 residues. Between the trimmed V and J ends, which lost 5 bases and 5 bases, there was a span of 15 bases. Per germline, CDR1 LGHDT and CDR2 YNNKEL (reference sequence).

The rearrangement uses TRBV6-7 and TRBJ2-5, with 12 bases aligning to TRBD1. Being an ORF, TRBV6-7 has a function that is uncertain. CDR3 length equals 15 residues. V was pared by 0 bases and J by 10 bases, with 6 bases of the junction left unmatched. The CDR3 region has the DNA TGTGCCAGCAGTTACTCGGGACAGGGGGCGCGGGGCCAGTACTTC. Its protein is CASSYSGQGARGQYF.